The next 25 T cell receptor beta chains were all read from a single sample in a study of OX40 agonist ivuxolimab in advanced cancers. Measured with immunoSEQ multiplex PCR; TCRdb has only the in-frame clones, and not every one. The sample holds 100,000 to 150,000 clones, under 95% seen once. The sequencing here drew on CD4+ or CD8+ T cells sorted from blood, taken in a trial of the OX40 agonist ivuxolimab. These receptors originate from an adult with an advanced solid tumor such as melanoma, head and neck, liver or kidney cancer.

The chain uses TRBV14 and TRBJ1-1, with D possibly being TRBD1 (6 bases). V dropped 4 bases and J dropped 1 base, with 7 bases sitting between them. CDR3 length equals 13 residues. Germline V lookup: CDR1 SGHDN, CDR2 FVKESK. The CDR3 here is CASSLGQNTEAFF. The CDR3 nucleotides are TGTGCCAGCAGCCTGGGACAGAACACTGAAGCTTTCTTT.

This chain links TRBV27 with TRBJ1-5; D possibly corresponds to TRBD1 (5 bases). This CDR3 has 16 amino acids. Deletions cut 2 bases from V and 1 base from J, with 12 bases between. Germline V gene sequence: CDR1 MNHEY, CDR2 SMNVEV (reference sequence). This CDR3 reads CASSLLGVGSNQPQHF. In nucleotides, the CDR3 is TGTGCCAGCAGTTTACTGGGGGTCGGGAGCAATCAGCCCCAGCATTTT.

V and J are TRBV11-3 and TRBJ1-1; 9 bases are shared with TRBD1. V gave up 1 base and J gave up 1 base; unmatched junction bases: 1. In germline, CDR1 is SGHNT, CDR2 YENEEA. The CDR3 spans 15 residues. The CDR3 loop is CASSLGQGENTEAFF. The DNA of the CDR3 is TGTGCCAGCAGCTTAGGACAGGGGGAGAACACTGAAGCTTTCTTT.

V is TRBV5-1 and J is TRBJ1-1; D is possibly TRBD1 (5 bases). This CDR3 is built from 15 residues. The ends were cut back, 0 bases at V and 1 base at J, with 10 bases in the middle. Germline V gene data show CDR1 as SGHRS and CDR2 as YFSETQ. Written as DNA, the CDR3 is TGCGCCAGCAGCTTGGAGCCGGGGACGAACACTGAAGCTTTCTTT. Translated: CASSLEPGTNTEAFF.

In this sample, this clone turned up a few times. The chain employs TRBV30 and TRBJ1-5, with D tentatively TRBD1 (5 bases). CDR3 length equals 14 residues. V was shortened by 5 bases and J by 0 bases, with 11 bases between the two germline ends. Germline V gene lookup returns CDR1 GTSNPN and CDR2 SVGIG (reference sequence). CDR3 coding DNA: TGTGCCTGGGGACAAACTAATAGCAATCAGCCCCAGCATTTT. Amino acids: CAWGQTNSNQPQHF.

The V call is TRBV4-2, the J call TRBJ2-7; no clear D. The V end was cut by 3 bases, the J end by 4 bases, with 10 bases between. This CDR3 has 13 amino acids. Germline V CDR1 and CDR2: LGHNA, YNFKEQ. This CDR3 is CASSQNLGYEQYF. Here the CDR3 DNA reads TGTGCCAGCAGCCAGAACTTGGGTTACGAGCAGTACTTC.

CDR3 protein: CASSPGLADLMGETQYF. The CDR3 nucleotides read TGCGCCAGCAGCCCGGGACTAGCGGATCTAATGGGAGAGACCCAGTACTTC. V and J are TRBV5-1 and TRBJ2-5, with 11 bases fitting TRBD2. There are 17 residues in the CDR3. The germline gives CDR1 SGHRS, CDR2 YFSETQ. J was trimmed by 4 bases and V by 4 bases; bases with no gene match: 12.

V is TRBV9 and J is TRBJ1-3; 8 bases are a match to TRBD1. The V and J ends lost 0 bases and 2 bases, in that order; junction bases with no gene match: 4. Germline CDR1 and CDR2: SGDLS and YYNGEE. The CDR3 is 16 amino acids. The CDR3 DNA reads TGTGCCAGCAGCGTAGCAGAGGACAGGGCTGGAAACACCATATATTTT. It encodes CASSVAEDRAGNTIYF.

V usage is TRBV18 and J usage is TRBJ2-5, with 9 bases aligning to TRBD2. Per germline, CDR1 KGHSH and CDR2 LQKENI. The CDR3 is 16 residues long. The V segment lost 3 bases and the J segment 5 bases; nucleotides outside the gene matches: 10. CDR3 region: CASSPQGPSGKETQYF. CDR3 nucleotides: TGTGCCAGCTCACCCCAGGGTCCTAGCGGGAAGGAGACCCAGTACTTC.

The genes are TRBV19 and TRBJ1-1; 12 bases align to TRBD1. After removal of 4 bases from V and 5 bases from J, the junction contained 14 bases not matched to a gene. CDR1 is LNHDA, CDR2 SQIVND, per germline (reference sequence). The CDR3 totals 18 residues. Written as DNA, the CDR3 is TGTGCCAGTAGTACCCGCGGGACAGGGGGCGAAATGAGGACTGAAGCTTTCTTT. Translating gives CASSTRGTGGEMRTEAFF.

The gene calls are TRBV11-1 and TRBJ2-1; 8 nucleotides line up with TRBD2. The CDR3 has 15 amino acids. Germline trimming cut 5 bases from V and 0 bases from J; bases unmatched to any gene: 3. Germline CDR1 is SGHAT and CDR2 is FQDESV (reference sequence). The CDR3 DNA reads TGTGCCAGCAGCCCGACTAGCGACTCCTACAATGAGCAGTTCTTC. Its translation: CASSPTSDSYNEQFF.

This clone was detected once. This chain joins TRBV5-1 and TRBJ1-2, with 8 nucleotides matching TRBD1. CDR1 and CDR2 from the germline V gene are SGHRS and YFSETQ. V lost 2 bases and J lost 5; bases outside the gene matches: 14. The CDR3 totals 17 residues. The CDR3 nucleotides read TGCGCCAGCAGCTTTGGGGAGACGACAGGGGTTGGGTATGGCTACACCTTC. The encoded protein is CASSFGETTGVGYGYTF.

The chain links TRBV5-4 to TRBJ2-7; 9 bases are shared with TRBD1. The germline gives CDR1 SGHNT, CDR2 YYREEE (reference sequence). There are 15 residues in the CDR3. V shed 0 bases and J 3 bases; nucleotides not matched to a gene: 4. CDR3 nucleotides: TGTGCCAGCAGCTTGGGGACAGGGGCAGACTACGAGCAGTACTTC. Residues: CASSLGTGADYEQYF.

This chain uses TRBV19 with TRBJ2-1, with 7 bases fitting TRBD2. CDR1 is LNHDA and CDR2 is SQIVND in the germline V gene (reference sequence). Trimming removed 8 bases from V and 10 bases from J; junction bases left unmatched: 26. CDR3 length equals 18 residues. CDR3 sequence: CASSDYLSAGESLREQFF. The CDR3 DNA reads TGTGCCAGTTCTGATTACCTCTCCGCGGGAGAAAGCTTACGGGAGCAGTTCTTC.

The chain combines TRBV28 with TRBJ2-7; 8 bases fit TRBD1. The J segment lost 4 bases and the V segment lost 9 bases, leaving 8 bases of the junction unmatched. Germline CDR1 and CDR2: MDHEN and SYDVKM. CDR3 length equals 13 residues. CDR3 sequence reads: CASLQGGTYEQYF. CDR3 DNA sequence: TGTGCCAGTTTACAGGGGGGTACTTACGAGCAGTACTTC.

This chain joins TRBV7-8 and TRBJ1-1; D is possibly TRBD1 (5 bases). The germline V gene has CDR1 SGHVS and CDR2 FQNEAQ. The length of the CDR3 is 15 residues. V shed 0 bases and J shed 5 bases, with 13 bases lying between them. The CDR3 reads CASSLAPGEGTEAFF. The DNA for the CDR3 is TGTGCCAGCAGCTTAGCACCCGGGGAGGGGACTGAAGCTTTCTTT.

The V gene is TRBV28, the J gene TRBJ2-2; 9 bases map to TRBD1. Unmatched junction bases numbered 9, after V lost 4 bases and J lost 3 bases. Germline-derived CDR1 and CDR2 are MDHEN and SYDVKM. The CDR3 loop spans 17 amino acids. The CDR3 sequence is CASSSPGTGRHTGELFF. The DNA for the CDR3 is TGTGCCAGCAGTTCTCCCGGGACAGGGAGGCACACCGGGGAGCTGTTTTTT.

This chain joins TRBV19 and TRBJ2-1; maybe TRBD1 (6 bases). CDR1 is LNHDA and CDR2 is SQIVND in the germline V gene (reference sequence). The CDR3 loop spans 15 amino acids. V lost 7 bases, J lost 1 base, and 14 bases lay in between. The CDR3 DNA reads as TGTGCCAGTAAGACTACCAGGGGTTCCTACAATGAGCAGTTCTTC. Encoded protein: CASKTTRGSYNEQFF.

This clone was recorded only once. J is TRBJ1-1 and V is TRBV10-1; D is unresolved. Trimming removed 3 bases at V and 1 base at J, with 12 bases between. Germline V gene sequence: CDR1 WNHNN, CDR2 SYGVQD (reference sequence). The CDR3 is 15 residues long. The CDR3 region is CASSERNQENTEAFF. The CDR3 DNA sequence: TGCGCCAGCAGTGAAAGAAATCAAGAGAACACTGAAGCTTTCTTT.

This sequence joins TRBV6-5 and TRBJ1-5; 8 nucleotides match TRBD1. CDR3 length: 15 residues. Germline values: CDR1 MNHEY, CDR2 SVGAGI. V lost 10 bases to trimming and J lost 0 bases; unmatched junction nucleotides: 8. CDR3 nucleotides: TGTGCCACCCTTAAGACAGGGGATAGCAATCAGCCCCAGCATTTT. Its protein product is CATLKTGDSNQPQHF.

V usage is TRBV11-3 and J usage is TRBJ1-1; possible D gene TRBD1, 5 bases. Germline-derived CDR1 and CDR2 are SGHNT and YENEEA. The germline V and J ends were trimmed by 8 bases and 1 base, with 11 bases remaining between them. The CDR3 is 13 residues long. CDR3 bases: TGTGCCAGCGGGGGGAGATCGAACACTGAAGCTTTCTTT. Translation: CASGGRSNTEAFF.

The rearrangement uses TRBV10-2 and TRBJ2-1; tentative D call: TRBD2 (5 bases). Germline V gene lookup returns CDR1 WSHSY and CDR2 SAAADI. This CDR3 is 16 amino acids long. V lost 0 bases to trimming and J lost 3 bases, with 12 bases between them. The CDR3 loop is CASSESAAPDYNEQFF. CDR3 coding DNA: TGCGCCAGCAGTGAGTCAGCGGCTCCTGACTACAATGAGCAGTTCTTC.

V and J are TRBV19 and TRBJ2-1; D assignment may be TRBD1 or TRBD2 (5 bases each). The CDR3 is 15 residues long. In germline, CDR1 is LNHDA, CDR2 SQIVND (reference sequence). With 5 bases removed from V and 9 bases from J, the gap between germline ends came to 20 bases. CDR3 bases: TGTGCCAGTAGTTCACTACCGGGACGTATAAGTGAGCAGTTCTTC. As protein: CASSSLPGRISEQFF.

J is TRBJ2-2 and V is TRBV5-1; no reliable D call. V was cut by 0 bases and J by 6 bases, with 12 bases left in between. In germline, CDR1 is SGHRS, CDR2 YFSETQ. The CDR3 contains 15 residues. The CDR3 DNA follows: TGCGCCAGCAGCTTGGACTCACTCCTTGCCGGGGAGCTGTTTTTT. Its translation is CASSLDSLLAGELFF. Filled out from reference TRBV5-1 and TRBJ2-2, the complete variable domain reads KAGVTQTPRYLIKTRGQQVTLSCSPISGHRSVSWYQQTPGQGLQFLFEYFSETQRNKGNFPGRFSGRQFSNSRSEMNVSTLELGDSALYLCASSLDSLLAGELFFGEGSRLTVL.

The chain employs TRBV14 and TRBJ1-4, with TRBD1 matching 7 bases. This CDR3 region has 17 residues. V was clipped by 1 base and J by 0 bases; unmatched bases: 5. CDR1 and CDR2 (germline): SGHDN, FVKESK. The CDR3 spells CASSQVRGTATNEKLFF. The CDR3 bases are TGTGCCAGCAGCCAAGTCAGGGGGACTGCAACTAATGAAAAACTGTTTTTT.